This T cell receptor (beta chain) was sequenced during a study of blood T cells in healthy people across ages (dated by TCRdb to the mid-2010s). With respect to the entire study: In model experiments, template switching captured roughly one uniquely barcoded TCR beta cDNA molecule for every two T cells. The donors were divided into four age groups: young (average approximately 17 years), middle-aged (roughly 40), aged (about 61) and long-lived (about 84). Age-related changes in TCR beta repertoire diversity were measured in the study by deep sequencing normalized with unique cDNA molecular identifiers. To avoid experimental bias, donors of different ages were distributed randomly across sequencing lanes. The study analyzed two additional independent replicas of 1 million unique cDNA reads from the same blood draw for two donors, one aged 18 to 30 and one aged 80 or older.

Concerning this clonotype itself: This receptor's antigen is unknown. No clone much larger than this one lies a single base away; base qualities are absent.

For this chain, trimming is 5 bases at the V end and 16 bases at the J end, and the number of junction bases without a gene match is 9. The germline V gene encodes CDR1 MDHEN and CDR2 SYDVKM. The CDR3 runs 13 amino acids, cysteine and phenylalanine included. CDR3 DNA only is kept here, 39 bases in frame from base 1. Overall study outcomes, separate from this receptor: Conclusive comparison of naive and antigen-experienced compartments was prevented by the profiling of bulk unsorted PBMCs. Estimates of total diversity based on one million sequenced T cells were regarded as lower bounds and as underestimates. Because the CMV infection status of the donors was unknown, age-related changes in expanded clonotypes may potentially have been confounded. Observed TCR beta diversity correlated strongly with the percentage of naive T cells measured by flow cytometry. As age increased, observed TCR beta diversity per million T cells dropped in a roughly linear way, and a significant reduction was already evident by age roughly 40. The long-lived group showed more naive CD4+ T cells, fewer expanded clones and increased TCR diversity than the aged group, suggesting age selection.

Library construction relied on 5' RACE. Sequencing instrument: Illumina HiSeq 2500. A second roughly 6 to 11 cycle PCR used a sample-barcoded 5' primer and a J-beta primer mix. A template-switch 5' adaptor carrying 12 random nucleotides introduced a unique molecular identifier onto each TCR beta cDNA molecule. At least 2.5 million CDR3-containing paired-end reads were obtained from each sample. First-strand cDNA was synthesized from all RNA with the Mint cDNA synthesis kit, primed by a TRBC-specific oligonucleotide. Following uracil-DNA glycosylase treatment, all cDNA underwent a first 18-cycle PCR with the universal primers M1SS and BC2_uni_R. The study's processing was this. Each sample was normalized by randomly selecting 1 million high-quality reads, each carrying a distinct molecular identifier. Reads sharing molecular identifiers were discarded rather than binned into consensus sequences. MiTCR, with a Q25 quality threshold and the strictest error-elimination algorithm, was used for CDR3 identification, clonotype clustering and error correction. A nonparametric unseen species model using Euler transformation provided a lower-bound estimate of total TCR beta diversity. TCRdb itself trimmed the public reads at Q25 with fastp, ran MiXCR and retained productive beta chains. Each entry is one CDR3 protein sequence, shown with its most common DNA and genes. These V and J calls derive from TCRdb rather than the authors' analysis. The sample profile shows fewer than 1,000,000 distinct CDR3 sequences; 46% of them were found once. Of the sample, about a sixth is held by the ten largest clones.

The approximately 41 donors, aged roughly 6 to 95 years, were systemically healthy Caucasian individuals from Russia. Each donor gave about 9.7 milliliters of peripheral blood, drawn into EDTA-treated Vacutainer tubes. PBMCs were isolated by Ficoll-Paque density-gradient centrifugation, with at least 6 million obtained per sample. Total RNA, at least 5.5 micrograms per sample, was extracted from PBMCs with Trizol reagent. Naive CD45RAhigh/CD27high T cell percentages were measured by flow cytometry on a PBMC aliquot from every donor. This receptor was taken from a man of 80 years or more in good health. The chain employs TRBV28 and TRBJ2-6; 9 bases in between match TRBD1. Sample: blood. DNA sequence: TGTGCCAGCAGTCTAACGACAGGGGGTTTTCTGACTTTC. Its protein reads: CASSLTTGGFLTF.